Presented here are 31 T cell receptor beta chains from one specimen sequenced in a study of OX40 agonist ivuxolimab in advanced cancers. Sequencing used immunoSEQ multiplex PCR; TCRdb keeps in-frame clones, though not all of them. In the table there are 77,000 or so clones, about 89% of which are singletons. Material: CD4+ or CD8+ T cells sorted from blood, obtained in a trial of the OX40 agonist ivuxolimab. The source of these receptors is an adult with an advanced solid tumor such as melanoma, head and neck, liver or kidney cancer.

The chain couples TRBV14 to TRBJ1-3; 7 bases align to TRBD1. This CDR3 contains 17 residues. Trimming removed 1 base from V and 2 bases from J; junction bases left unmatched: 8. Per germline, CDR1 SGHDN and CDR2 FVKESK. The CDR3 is CASSQVQRDSAGNTIYF. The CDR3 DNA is TGTGCCAGCAGCCAAGTTCAACGGGACAGCGCTGGAAACACCATATATTTT.

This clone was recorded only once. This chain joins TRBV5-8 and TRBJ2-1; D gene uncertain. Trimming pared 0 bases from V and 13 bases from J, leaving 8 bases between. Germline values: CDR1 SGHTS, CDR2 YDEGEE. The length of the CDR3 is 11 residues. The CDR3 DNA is TGTGCCAGCAGCTTGGTTAGCTTTCAGTTCTTC. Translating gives CASSLVSFQFF.

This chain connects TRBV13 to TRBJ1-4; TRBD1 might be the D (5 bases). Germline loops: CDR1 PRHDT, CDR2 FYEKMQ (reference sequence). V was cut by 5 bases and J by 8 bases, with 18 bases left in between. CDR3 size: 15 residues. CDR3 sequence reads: CASSDTGTRGEKLFF. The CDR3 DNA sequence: TGTGCCAGCAGCGATACCGGGACTCGGGGGGAAAAACTGTTTTTT.

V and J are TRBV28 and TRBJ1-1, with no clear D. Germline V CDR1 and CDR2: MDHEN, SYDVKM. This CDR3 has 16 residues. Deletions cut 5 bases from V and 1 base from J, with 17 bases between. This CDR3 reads CASSGLDGRGNTEAFF. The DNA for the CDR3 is TGTGCCAGCAGTGGGTTGGACGGAAGAGGGAACACTGAAGCTTTCTTT.

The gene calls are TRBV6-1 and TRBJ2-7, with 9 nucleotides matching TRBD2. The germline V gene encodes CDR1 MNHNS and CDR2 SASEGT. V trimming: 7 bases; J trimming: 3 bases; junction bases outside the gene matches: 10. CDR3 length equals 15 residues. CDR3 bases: TGTGCCAGCATTTCCTCCCTAGCGGGGTTCTACGAGCAGTACTTC. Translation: CASISSLAGFYEQYF.

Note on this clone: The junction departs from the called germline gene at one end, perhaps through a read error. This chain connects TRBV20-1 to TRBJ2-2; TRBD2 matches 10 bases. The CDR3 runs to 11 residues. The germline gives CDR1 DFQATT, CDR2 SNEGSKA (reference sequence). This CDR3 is CSATQGLAAVF. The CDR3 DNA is TGCAGTGCTACCCAAGGACTAGCGGCCGTATTT.

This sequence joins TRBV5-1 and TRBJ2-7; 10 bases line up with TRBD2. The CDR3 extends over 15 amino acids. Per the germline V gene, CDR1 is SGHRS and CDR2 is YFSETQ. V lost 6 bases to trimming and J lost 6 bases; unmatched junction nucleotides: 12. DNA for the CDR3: TGCGCCAGCACCCCCGCAGCGGGAGGGCTGGGCGAGCAGTACTTC. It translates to CASTPAAGGLGEQYF.

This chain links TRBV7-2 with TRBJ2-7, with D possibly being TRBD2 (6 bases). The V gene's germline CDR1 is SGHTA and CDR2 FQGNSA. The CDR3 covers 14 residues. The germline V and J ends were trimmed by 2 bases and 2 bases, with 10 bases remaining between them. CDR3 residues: CASSLSSGPYEQYF. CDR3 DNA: TGTGCCAGCAGCTTAAGCAGCGGGCCCTACGAGCAGTACTTC.

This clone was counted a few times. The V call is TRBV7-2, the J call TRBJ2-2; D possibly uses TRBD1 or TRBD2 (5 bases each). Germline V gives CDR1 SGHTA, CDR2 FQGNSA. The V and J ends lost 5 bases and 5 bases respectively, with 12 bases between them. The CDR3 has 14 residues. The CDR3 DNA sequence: TGTGCCAGCAGCCAGGGACCGCGGACCGGGGAGCTGTTTTTT. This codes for CASSQGPRTGELFF.

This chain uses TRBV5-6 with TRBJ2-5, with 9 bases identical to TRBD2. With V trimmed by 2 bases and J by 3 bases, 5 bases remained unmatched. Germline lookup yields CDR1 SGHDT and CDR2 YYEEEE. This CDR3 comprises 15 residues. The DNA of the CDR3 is TGTGCCAGCAGCTTAGGACTAGCGCATAAAGAGACCCAGTACTTC. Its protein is CASSLGLAHKETQYF. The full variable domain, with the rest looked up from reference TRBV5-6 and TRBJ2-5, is DAGVTQSPTHLIKTRGQQVTLRCSPKSGHDTVSWYQQALGQGPQFIFQYYEEEERQRGNFPDRFSGHQFPNYSSELNVNALLLGDSALYLCASSLGLAHKETQYFGPGTRLLVL.

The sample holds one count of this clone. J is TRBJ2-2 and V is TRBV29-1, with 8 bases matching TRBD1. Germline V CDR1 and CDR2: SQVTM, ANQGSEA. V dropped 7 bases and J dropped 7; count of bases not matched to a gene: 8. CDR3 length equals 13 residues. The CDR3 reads CSAADRVGGELFF. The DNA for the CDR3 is TGCAGCGCGGCGGACAGGGTCGGCGGGGAGCTGTTTTTT.

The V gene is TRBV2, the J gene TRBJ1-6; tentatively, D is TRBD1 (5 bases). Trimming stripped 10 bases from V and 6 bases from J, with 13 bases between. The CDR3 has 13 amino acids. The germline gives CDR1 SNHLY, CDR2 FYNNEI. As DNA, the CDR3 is TGTGCCACAACCAGGGAGGGTAATTCACCCCTCCACTTT. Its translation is CATTREGNSPLHF.

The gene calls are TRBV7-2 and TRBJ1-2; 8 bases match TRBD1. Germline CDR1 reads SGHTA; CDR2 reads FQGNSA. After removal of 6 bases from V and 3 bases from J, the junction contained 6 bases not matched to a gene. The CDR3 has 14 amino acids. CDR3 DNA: TGTGCCAGCAGACGGGACAGGAGGGACTATGGCTACACCTTC. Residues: CASRRDRRDYGYTF.

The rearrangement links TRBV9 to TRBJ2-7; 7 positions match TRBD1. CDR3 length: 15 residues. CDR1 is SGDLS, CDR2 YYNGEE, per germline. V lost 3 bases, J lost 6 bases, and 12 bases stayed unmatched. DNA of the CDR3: TGTGCCAGCAGCGCCGAGACAGGGAATCACCCCGAGCAGTACTTC. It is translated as CASSAETGNHPEQYF.

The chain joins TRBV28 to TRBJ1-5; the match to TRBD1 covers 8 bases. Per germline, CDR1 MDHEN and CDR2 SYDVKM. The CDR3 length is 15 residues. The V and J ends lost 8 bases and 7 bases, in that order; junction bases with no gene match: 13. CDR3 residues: CASGKPGQANQPQHF. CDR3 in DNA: TGTGCCAGCGGCAAACCGGGACAGGCGAACCAGCCCCAGCATTTT.

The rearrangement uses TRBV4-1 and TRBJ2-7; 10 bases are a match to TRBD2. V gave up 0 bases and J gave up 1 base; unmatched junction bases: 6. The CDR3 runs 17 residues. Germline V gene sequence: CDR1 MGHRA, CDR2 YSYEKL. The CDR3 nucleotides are TGCGCCAGCAGCCAAGAGGAACTAGCGGGAACATCCTACGAGCAGTACTTC. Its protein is CASSQEELAGTSYEQYF.

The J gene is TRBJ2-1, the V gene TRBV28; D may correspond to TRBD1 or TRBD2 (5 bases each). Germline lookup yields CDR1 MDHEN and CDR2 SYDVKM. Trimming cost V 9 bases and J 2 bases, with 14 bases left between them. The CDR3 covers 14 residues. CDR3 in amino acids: CASDTRGTYNEQFF. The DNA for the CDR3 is TGTGCCAGTGATACGAGGGGAACCTACAATGAGCAGTTCTTC.

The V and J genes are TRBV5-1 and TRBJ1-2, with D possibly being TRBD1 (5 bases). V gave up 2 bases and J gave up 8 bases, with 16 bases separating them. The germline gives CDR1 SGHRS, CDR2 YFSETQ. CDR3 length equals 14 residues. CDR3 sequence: CASSFGPGGDGYTF. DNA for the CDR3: TGCGCCAGCAGCTTTGGGCCAGGCGGGGACGGCTACACCTTC.

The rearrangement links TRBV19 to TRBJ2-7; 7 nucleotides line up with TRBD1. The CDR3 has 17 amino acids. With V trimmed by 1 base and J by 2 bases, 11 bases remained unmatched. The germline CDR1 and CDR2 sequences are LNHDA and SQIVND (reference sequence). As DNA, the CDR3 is TGTGCCAGTAGTATAGCCCACGGGACAGTACGGACCTACGAGCAGTACTTC. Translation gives CASSIAHGTVRTYEQYF.

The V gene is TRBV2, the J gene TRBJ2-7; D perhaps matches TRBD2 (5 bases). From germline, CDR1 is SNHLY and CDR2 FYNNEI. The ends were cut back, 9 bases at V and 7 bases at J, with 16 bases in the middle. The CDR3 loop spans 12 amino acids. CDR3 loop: CARGVGPGEQYF. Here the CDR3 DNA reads TGTGCCAGAGGCGTTGGCCCGGGGGAGCAGTACTTC.

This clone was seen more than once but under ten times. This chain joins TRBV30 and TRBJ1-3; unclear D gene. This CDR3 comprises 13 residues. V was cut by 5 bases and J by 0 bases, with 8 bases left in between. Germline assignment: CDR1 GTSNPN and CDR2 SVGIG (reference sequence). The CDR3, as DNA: TGTGCCTGGGATAGCATCTCTGGAAACACCATATATTTT. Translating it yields CAWDSISGNTIYF.

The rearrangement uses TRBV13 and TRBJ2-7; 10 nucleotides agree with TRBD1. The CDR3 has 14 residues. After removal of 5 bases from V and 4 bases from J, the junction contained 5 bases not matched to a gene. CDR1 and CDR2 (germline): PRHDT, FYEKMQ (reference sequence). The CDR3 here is CASSIRQGAYEQYF. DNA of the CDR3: TGTGCCAGCAGCATCAGACAGGGGGCTTACGAGCAGTACTTC.

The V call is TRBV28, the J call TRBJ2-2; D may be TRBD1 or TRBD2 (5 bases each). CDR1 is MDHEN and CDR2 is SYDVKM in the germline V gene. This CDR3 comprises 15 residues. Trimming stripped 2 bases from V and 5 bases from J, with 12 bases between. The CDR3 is CASSLGGAGTGELFF. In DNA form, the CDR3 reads TGTGCCAGCAGTTTAGGTGGGGCGGGTACCGGGGAGCTGTTTTTT.

The CDR3 nucleotides read TGTGCCAGCACCGGGCCGAGCTCCTACAATGAGCAGTTCTTC. Protein sequence: CASTGPSSYNEQFF. This sequence joins TRBV7-2 and TRBJ2-1; D is ambiguous. The CDR3 runs 14 residues. Germline loops: CDR1 SGHTA, CDR2 FQGNSA. Trimming left V 7 bases short and J 0 bases short, with 10 bases between.

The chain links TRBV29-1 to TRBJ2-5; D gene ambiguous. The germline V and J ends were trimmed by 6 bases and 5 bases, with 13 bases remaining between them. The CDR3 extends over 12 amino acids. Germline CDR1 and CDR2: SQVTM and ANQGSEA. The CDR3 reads CSVVVGDETQYF. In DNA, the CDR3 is TGCAGCGTAGTAGTAGGAGATGAGACCCAGTACTTC.

The CDR3 coding sequence is TGTGCCAGCAGCTTGGGGACAGGGGGCGCGAGAATTAGCACAGATACGCAGTATTTT. This gives the protein CASSLGTGGARISTDTQYF. The chain couples TRBV5-4 to TRBJ2-3; TRBD1 matches 11 bases. Germline CDR1 and CDR2: SGHNT and YYREEE (reference sequence). The CDR3 totals 19 residues. Losses at the gene ends were 0 bases for V and 0 bases for J; bases not matched to a gene: 9.

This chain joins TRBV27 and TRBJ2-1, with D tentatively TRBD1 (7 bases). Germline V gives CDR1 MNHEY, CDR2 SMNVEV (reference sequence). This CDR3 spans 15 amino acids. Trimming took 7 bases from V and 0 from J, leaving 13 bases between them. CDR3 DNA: TGTGCCAGCACAAGACAGGGAGGCTCCTACAATGAGCAGTTCTTC. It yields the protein CASTRQGGSYNEQFF.

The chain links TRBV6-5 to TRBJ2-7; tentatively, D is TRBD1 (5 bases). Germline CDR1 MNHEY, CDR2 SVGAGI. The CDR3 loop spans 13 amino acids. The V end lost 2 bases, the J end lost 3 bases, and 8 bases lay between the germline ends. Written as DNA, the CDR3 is TGTGCCAGCAGTTACCGACAGTACTACGAGCAGTACTTC. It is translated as CASSYRQYYEQYF.

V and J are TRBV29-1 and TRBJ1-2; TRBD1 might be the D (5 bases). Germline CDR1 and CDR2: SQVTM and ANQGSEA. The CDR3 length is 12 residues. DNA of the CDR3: TGCAGTAGCGGGGGGGTTTCAAATGGCTACACCTTC. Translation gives CSSGGVSNGYTF.

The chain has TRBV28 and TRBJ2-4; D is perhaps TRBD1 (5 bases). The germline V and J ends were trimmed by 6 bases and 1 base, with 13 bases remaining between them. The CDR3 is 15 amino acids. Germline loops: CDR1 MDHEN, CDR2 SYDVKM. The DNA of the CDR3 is TGTGCCAGCAGATCGGAAGGGGCTGCCAAAAACATTCAGTACTTC. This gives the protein CASRSEGAAKNIQYF.

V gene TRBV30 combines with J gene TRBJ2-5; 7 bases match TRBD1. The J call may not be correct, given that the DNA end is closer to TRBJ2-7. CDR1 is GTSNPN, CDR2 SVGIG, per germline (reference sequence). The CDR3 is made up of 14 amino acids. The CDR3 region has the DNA TGTGCCTCCTCGACAGGGTTCGGCTCCTACGAGCAGTACTTC. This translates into CASSTGFGSYEQYF.